Given below is one T cell receptor (beta chain) in context. Over chemoradiotherapy, repertoires were sampled more than once. The table came from immunoSEQ multiplex PCR; TCRdb's copy has only in-frame clones and leaves some out. The sample consists of 53,000 or so clones, more than 75% of them appearing once. The record originates from a study of chemoradiotherapy in HPV16-positive cancers. The germline V gene encodes CDR1 GTSNPN and CDR2 SVGIG (reference sequence). The CDR3 runs 13 residues. V lost 1 base and J lost 2, with 9 bases in between. The clonotype comes from a human donor with HPV-associated anogenital cancer. The chain links TRBV30 to TRBJ2-7; D not resolved. The sample was blood, taken from a patient who underwent chemoradiotherapy. CDR3 in amino acids: CAWSARSPYEQYF. The CDR3 DNA reads as TGTGCCTGGAGTGCCAGATCGCCCTACGAGCAGTACTTC. The full variable domain, its missing parts supplied by reference TRBV30 and TRBJ2-7, is SQTIHQWPATLVQPVGSPLSLECTVEGTSNPNLYWYRQAAGRGLQLLFYSVGIGQISSEVPQNLSASRPQDRQFILSSKKLLLSDSGFYLCAWSARSPYEQYFGPGTRLTVT.